The 21 T cell receptor beta chains in this list originate from one sample, sequenced in a study of regulatory and conventional T cells in RAG deficiency. The data were produced by immunoSEQ multiplex PCR, yet TCRdb's version contains in-frame clones alone and is incomplete. The sample has more than 5,500 clones, around 80% seen once. These same data were also listed under a study on regulatory T cells. That source reports: The primer mix had 52 TRBV and 13 TRBJ primers.

Sequenced material: CD8+ T cells sorted from blood. The receptors come from a human donor in good health.

The rearrangement joins TRBV7-3 to TRBJ2-2; D tentatively reads TRBD1 or TRBD2 (5 bases each). This CDR3 comprises 14 residues. Deletions cut 3 bases from V and 0 bases from J, with 5 bases between. In germline, CDR1 is SGHTA, CDR2 FQGTGA. The CDR3 region is CASSLGANTGELFF. The DNA for the CDR3 is TGTGCCAGCAGCTTGGGGGCGAACACCGGGGAGCTGTTTTTT.

This clone was seen once. This chain joins TRBV21-1 and TRBJ1-2. TRBV21-1 is classified as a pseudogene. The CDR3 covers 15 residues. DNA of the CDR3: TGTGCCAGCAGCAATTGTAGACGGAATAACTATGGCTACACCTTC. It codes for CASSNCRRNNYGYTF.

The V call is TRBV10-3, the J call TRBJ2-1; D possibly corresponds to TRBD1 (5 bases). The CDR3 runs 15 residues. V lost 6 bases, J lost 0 bases, and 12 bases lay in between. Germline CDR1 and CDR2: ENHRY and SYGVKD. The CDR3 here is CAIRMGLSSYNEQFF. The CDR3 coding sequence is TGTGCCATCAGAATGGGGCTTAGCTCCTACAATGAGCAGTTCTTC.

The chain joins TRBV6-6 to TRBJ2-3; D is perhaps TRBD1 or TRBD2 (5 bases each). Trimming took 5 bases from V and 6 from J, leaving 18 bases between them. This CDR3 comprises 15 residues. Germline values: CDR1 MNHNY, CDR2 SVGAGI (reference sequence). The CDR3 here is CASSRHGEGTDTQYF. The CDR3 DNA is TGTGCCAGCAGTCGACATGGGGAAGGGACCGATACGCAGTATTTT.

The chain recombines TRBV4-2 with TRBJ1-1; 9 bases are shared with TRBD1. V lost 1 base to trimming and J lost 1 base; unmatched junction nucleotides: 10. The germline V gene has CDR1 LGHNA and CDR2 YNFKEQ. The CDR3 has 18 residues. CDR3 bases: TGTGCCAGCAGCCAAGTGGGAGACAGGGGGTGGGGGAACACTGAAGCTTTCTTT. This codes for CASSQVGDRGWGNTEAFF.

The chain employs TRBV5-4 and TRBJ2-7; D uncertain. V lost 0 bases, J lost 3 bases, and 4 bases lay in between. The CDR3 consists of 12 residues. Looked up from germline, CDR1 is SGHNT and CDR2 is YYREEE (reference sequence). CDR3 loop: CASSLGNYEQYF. CDR3 nucleotide sequence: TGTGCCAGCAGCTTGGGGAACTACGAGCAGTACTTC.

The J gene is TRBJ2-5, the V gene TRBV6-5; a possible D gene is TRBD1 (6 bases). V gave up 8 bases and J gave up 4 bases, with 8 bases separating them. Germline-derived CDR1 and CDR2 are MNHEY and SVGAGI. The CDR3 has 11 residues. CDR3 region: CASRTVETQYF. Written as DNA, the CDR3 is TGTGCCAGCCGGACAGTAGAGACCCAGTACTTC.

This clone showed up just once. The chain is built from TRBV4-2 and TRBJ1-2; D remains unclear. The CDR3 is 16 residues long. V lost 0 bases, J lost 7 bases, and 18 bases lay in between. Germline V gene lookup returns CDR1 LGHNA and CDR2 YNFKEQ. In DNA form, the CDR3 reads TGTGCCAGCAGCCAAGATATAAGGGCGGGAGGGCTTGGCTACACCTTC. Protein sequence: CASSQDIRAGGLGYTF.

The V call is TRBV27, the J call TRBJ2-3, with 10 bases lining up with TRBD1. The germline CDR1 and CDR2 sequences are MNHEY and SMNVEV (reference sequence). The length of the CDR3 is 15 residues. Trimming at V came to 4 bases and at J to 3 bases, leaving 4 bases not matched to a gene. The CDR3 DNA follows: TGTGCCAGCAGTTCCCGGACAGGGGGGACAGATACGCAGTATTTT. Translated, it gives CASSSRTGGTDTQYF.

V gene TRBV6-1 combines with J gene TRBJ1-1; D remains unclear. Germline values: CDR1 MNHNS, CDR2 SASEGT. CDR3 size: 13 residues. V was pared by 7 bases and J by 4 bases, with 13 bases between. The CDR3 loop reads CASMKGGGTEAFF. CDR3 in DNA: TGTGCCAGCATGAAGGGCGGCGGCACTGAAGCTTTCTTT.

V usage is TRBV6-5 and J usage is TRBJ1-3; D possibly corresponds to TRBD1 (5 bases). This CDR3 contains 14 residues. V was shortened by 5 bases and J by 1 base, with 9 bases between the two germline ends. The germline gives CDR1 MNHEY, CDR2 SVGAGI. The chain's CDR3 is CASSIGTSGNTIYF. Written as DNA, the CDR3 is TGTGCCAGCAGTATTGGGACTTCTGGAAACACCATATATTTT.

The CDR3 sequence is CANPQYQPQHF. For the CDR3, the DNA is TGTGCCAACCCCCAATATCAGCCCCAGCATTTT. V and J are TRBV5-5 and TRBJ1-5; D not certain. Germline CDR1 is SGHKS and CDR2 is YYEKEE (reference sequence). V was clipped by 9 bases and J by 5 bases, with 9 bases between them. The CDR3 is 11 residues long.

The rearrangement joins TRBV28 to TRBJ2-1, with 8 bases matching TRBD1. The V and J ends lost 4 bases and 1 base, in that order; junction bases with no gene match: 3. The CDR3 runs 15 residues. Germline V gene data show CDR1 as MDHEN and CDR2 as SYDVKM. The CDR3 loop is CASSYDRGSYNEQFF. DNA for the CDR3: TGTGCCAGCAGTTACGACAGGGGTTCCTACAATGAGCAGTTCTTC.

This clone was detected only a few times. The chain is built from TRBV12-5 and TRBJ1-5, with TRBD1 identical over 8 bases. CDR3 length: 14 amino acids. Germline values: CDR1 LGHNT, CDR2 FRNRAP. The V segment lost 7 bases and the J segment 4 bases; nucleotides outside the gene matches: 6. For the CDR3, the DNA is TGTGCTAGTGCCTTGGACAGGGTTAATCAGCCCCAGCATTTT. It is translated as CASALDRVNQPQHF.

The chain is built from TRBV14 and TRBJ2-3; D is ambiguous. The CDR3 sequence is 14 residues long. V shed 4 bases and J shed 6 bases, with 14 bases lying between them. Germline assignment: CDR1 SGHDN and CDR2 FVKESK. The CDR3 DNA is TGTGCCAGCAGCCGATATCAGACTGGCGATACGCAGTATTTT. Protein: CASSRYQTGDTQYF.

The chain joins TRBV6-5 to TRBJ2-5; 10 bases line up with TRBD2. V was clipped by 4 bases and J by 3 bases; unmatched bases: 2. Germline V lookup: CDR1 MNHEY, CDR2 SVGAGI. There are 14 residues in the CDR3. For the CDR3, the DNA is TGTGCCAGCAGTTGCACTAGCGGGGAAGAGACCCAGTACTTC. This translates into CASSCTSGEETQYF.

The chain has TRBV5-1 and TRBJ2-1; 8 nucleotides line up with TRBD1. The germline gives CDR1 SGHRS, CDR2 YFSETQ. V was clipped by 1 base and J by 6 bases; unmatched bases: 9. The CDR3 consists of 16 residues. The DNA for the CDR3 is TGCGCCAGCAGCTTGATTGGACAGGGAGGTAGCAATGAGCAGTTCTTC. Amino acids: CASSLIGQGGSNEQFF.

The chain employs TRBV11-2 and TRBJ1-6; unclear D gene. This CDR3 region has 14 residues. Trimming shortened V by 1 base and J by 7 bases, and 8 bases separated the two germline ends. CDR1 and CDR2 from the germline V gene are SGHAT and FQNNGV. The CDR3 region is CASSLGAPNSPLHF. CDR3 DNA: TGTGCCAGCAGCTTAGGGGCGCCGAATTCACCCCTCCACTTT. The full variable domain, its missing parts supplied by reference TRBV11-2 and TRBJ1-6, is EAGVAQSPRYKIIEKRQSVAFWCNPISGHATLYWYQQILGQGPKLLIQFQNNGVVDDSQLPKDRFSAERLKGVDSTLKIQPAKLEDSAVYLCASSLGAPNSPLHFGNGTRLTVT.

The chain employs TRBV10-1 and TRBJ1-1; 7 bases are a match to TRBD1. The V and J ends lost 7 bases and 3 bases, in that order; junction bases with no gene match: 8. The V gene's germline CDR1 is WNHNN and CDR2 SYGVQD (reference sequence). This CDR3 contains 14 residues. The DNA of the CDR3 is TGCGCCAGCACTCTAGACAGGGCGGACACTGAAGCTTTCTTT. This sequence encodes CASTLDRADTEAFF.

V is TRBV7-6 and J is TRBJ2-7; TRBD2 might be the D (5 bases). CDR3 length equals 14 residues. Germline V CDR1 and CDR2: SGHVS, FNYEAQ. The V end was cut by 5 bases, the J end by 0 bases, with 11 bases between. The CDR3, as DNA: TGTGCCAGCAGCCCCGGAGGACTCTCCTACGAGCAGTACTTC. Translated, it gives CASSPGGLSYEQYF.

The V call is TRBV6-5, the J call TRBJ2-7; D is perhaps TRBD2 (5 bases). The CDR3 consists of 13 residues. Looked up from germline, CDR1 is MNHEY and CDR2 is SVGAGI. Trimming shortened V by 6 bases and J by 4 bases, and 13 bases separated the two germline ends. The CDR3 spells CASSEWESYEQYF. For the CDR3, the DNA is TGTGCCAGCAGCGAATGGGAGAGTTACGAGCAGTACTTC.